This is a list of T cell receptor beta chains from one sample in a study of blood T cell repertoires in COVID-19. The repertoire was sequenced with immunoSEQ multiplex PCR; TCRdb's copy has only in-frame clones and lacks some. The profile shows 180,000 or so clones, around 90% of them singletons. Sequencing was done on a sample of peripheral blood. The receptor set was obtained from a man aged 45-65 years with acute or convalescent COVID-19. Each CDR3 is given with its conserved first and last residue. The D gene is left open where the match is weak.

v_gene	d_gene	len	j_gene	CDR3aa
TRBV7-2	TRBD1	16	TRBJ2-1	CASSLKGQSSYNEQFF
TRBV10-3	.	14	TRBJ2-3	CAISGNDTPDTQYF
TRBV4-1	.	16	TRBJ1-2	CASSQVGTPRHYGYTF
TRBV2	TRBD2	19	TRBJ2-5	CASSEADPVGGGHQETQYF
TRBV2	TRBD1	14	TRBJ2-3	CASSTQGAQDTQYF
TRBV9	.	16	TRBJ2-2	CASSPRGTTHTGELFF
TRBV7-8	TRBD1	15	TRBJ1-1	CASRVGDRGLTEAFF
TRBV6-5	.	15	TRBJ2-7	CASRSGIGRTYEQYF
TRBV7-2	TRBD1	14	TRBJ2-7	CASSIWTGGYEQYF
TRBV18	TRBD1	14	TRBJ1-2	CASSPLDRGDGYTF
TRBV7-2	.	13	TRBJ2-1	CASSLARGNEQFF
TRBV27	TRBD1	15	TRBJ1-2	CASSLLGTGIYGYTF
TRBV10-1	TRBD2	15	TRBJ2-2	CASSDGREGTGELFF
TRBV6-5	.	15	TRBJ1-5	CASTNTGNSNQPQHF
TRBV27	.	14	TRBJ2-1	CASSQGSAYNEQFF
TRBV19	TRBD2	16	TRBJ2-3	CATSSPSGRVTDTQYF
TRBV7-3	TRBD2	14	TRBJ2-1	CASSLAGGHNEQFF
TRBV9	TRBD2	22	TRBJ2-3	CASSASTGAGTSGRASTDTQYF
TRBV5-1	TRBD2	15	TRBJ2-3	CASSRGRTSEDTQYF
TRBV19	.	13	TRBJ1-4	CASSGPGDEKLFF
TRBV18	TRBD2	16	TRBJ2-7	CASSPQGAGGVDEQYF
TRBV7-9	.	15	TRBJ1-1	CASSEGLSMNTEAFF
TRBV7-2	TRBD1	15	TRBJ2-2	CASSFRDSGTGELFF
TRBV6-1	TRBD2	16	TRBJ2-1	CASSVAGTSAYNEQFF
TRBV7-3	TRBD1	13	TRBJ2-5	CASSQDRGETQYF
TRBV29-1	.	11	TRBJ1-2	CSVGGDYGYTF
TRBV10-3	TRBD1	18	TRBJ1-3	CAISSGQGSWASGNTIYF
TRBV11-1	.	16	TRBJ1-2	CASSSHPLDSSYGYTF
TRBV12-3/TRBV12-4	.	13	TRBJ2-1	CASSSTLRNEQFF
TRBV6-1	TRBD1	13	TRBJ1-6	CASSRTGFSPLHF
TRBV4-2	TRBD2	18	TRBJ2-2	CASSQELAGGQVTGELFF
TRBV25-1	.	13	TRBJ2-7	CASSEYRTYEQYF
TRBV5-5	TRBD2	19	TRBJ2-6	CASSLAGTSGSTGANVLTF
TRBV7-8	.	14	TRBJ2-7	CASSLELGTQEQYF
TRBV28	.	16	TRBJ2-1	CASSTRQAYSYNEQFF
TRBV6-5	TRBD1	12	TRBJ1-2	CASRSQGDGYTF
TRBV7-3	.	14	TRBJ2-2	CASSYQLVSGELFF
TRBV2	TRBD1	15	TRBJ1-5	CASTKGAASNQPQHF
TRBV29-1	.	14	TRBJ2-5	CSGGGGTPQETQYF